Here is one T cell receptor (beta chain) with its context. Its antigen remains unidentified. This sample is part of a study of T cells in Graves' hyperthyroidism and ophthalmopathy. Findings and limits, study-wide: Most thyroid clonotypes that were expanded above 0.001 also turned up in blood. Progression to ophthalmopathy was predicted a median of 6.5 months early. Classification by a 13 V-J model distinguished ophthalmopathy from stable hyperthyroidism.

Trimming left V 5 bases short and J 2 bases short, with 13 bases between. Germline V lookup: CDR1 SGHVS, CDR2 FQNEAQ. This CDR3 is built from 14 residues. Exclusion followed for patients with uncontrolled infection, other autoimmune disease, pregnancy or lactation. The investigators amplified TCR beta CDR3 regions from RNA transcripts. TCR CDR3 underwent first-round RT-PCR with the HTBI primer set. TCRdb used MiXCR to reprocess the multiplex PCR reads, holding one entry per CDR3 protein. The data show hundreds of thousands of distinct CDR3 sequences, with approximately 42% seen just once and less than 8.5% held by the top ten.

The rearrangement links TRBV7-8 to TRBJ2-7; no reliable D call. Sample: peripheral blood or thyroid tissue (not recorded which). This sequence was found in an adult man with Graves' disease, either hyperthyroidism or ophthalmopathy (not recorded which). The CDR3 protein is CASSVVGSTYEQYF. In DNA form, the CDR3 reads TGTGCCAGCAGCGTTGTCGGGTCTACCTACGAGCAGTACTTC.